This T cell receptor (beta chain) was sequenced in a study of cytomegalovirus exposure and HLA in healthy donors. Notes on this clone: Antigen specificity is unknown.

With 60 Vbeta and 13 Jbeta primers, the PCR was carried out. The data were produced by immunoSEQ multiplex PCR, yet TCRdb's version contains in-frame clones alone and is incomplete. The sample spans roughly 110,000 clones; the ten largest clones claim 6.8%. Germline assignment: CDR1 SGDLS and CDR2 YYNGEE. V lost 4 bases, J lost 7 bases, and 17 bases lay in between. The CDR3 spans 15 residues. Points from the study as a whole: Rare sequences made up most TCRs, while some public TCRs were found in many donors. Immune exposure information comprised only CMV serostatus. Relative to the approximately 680-donor mean, N-insertions were reportedly fewer in an Asian-associated ancestry cluster in a later analysis. Earlier analysis looked at TCR beta V segments, and most were productive about 90% or about 30% of the time.

The chain links TRBV9 to TRBJ2-2; D might be TRBD2 (6 bases). The clonotype originates from a man aged 35 to 55 in good health and CMV-seropositive. Sequencing was done on a sample of PBMCs. In DNA, the CDR3 is TGTGCCAGCAGCACCAGGACTAACGAAAACGGGGAGCTGTTTTTT. Its translation is CASSTRTNENGELFF.